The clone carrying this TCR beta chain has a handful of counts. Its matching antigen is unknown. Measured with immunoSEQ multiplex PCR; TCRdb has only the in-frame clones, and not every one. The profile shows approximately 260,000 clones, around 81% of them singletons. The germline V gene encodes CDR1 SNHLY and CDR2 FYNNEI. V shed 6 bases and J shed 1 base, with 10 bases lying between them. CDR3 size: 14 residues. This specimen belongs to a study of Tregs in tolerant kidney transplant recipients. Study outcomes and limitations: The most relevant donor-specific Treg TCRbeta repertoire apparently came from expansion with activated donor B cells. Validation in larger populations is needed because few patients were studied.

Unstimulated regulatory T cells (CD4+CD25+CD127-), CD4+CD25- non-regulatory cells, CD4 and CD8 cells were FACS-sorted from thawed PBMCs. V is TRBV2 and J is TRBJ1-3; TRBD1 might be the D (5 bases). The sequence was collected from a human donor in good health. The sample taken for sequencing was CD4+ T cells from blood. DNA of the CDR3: TGTGCCAGCAGCCAAGAGGGGTCTGGAAACACCATATATTTT. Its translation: CASSQEGSGNTIYF. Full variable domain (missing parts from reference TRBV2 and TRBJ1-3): EPEVTQTPSHQVTQMGQEVILRCVPISNHLYFYWYRQILGQKVEFLVSFYNNEISEKSEIFDDQFSVERPDGSNFTLKIRSTKLEDSAMYFCASSQEGSGNTIYFGEGSWLTVV.